Below, 28 T cell receptor beta chains from the same sample are listed, as sequenced in a study of human T cells and chemical hapten exposure. TCRdb passed the RACE reads through MiXCR, listing each CDR3 protein once. The data hold roughly 82,000 distinct CDR3 sequences, with roughly 10% observed a single time. Time point defined: patch test 1, 2 weeks after DPC sensitization. Indicated treatment: therapeutic diphenylcyclopropenone sensitization with weekly scalp DPC. Specimen: whole blood, collected in connection with sensitization to the hapten diphenylcyclopropenone (DPC). These receptors all come from a woman aged 55-70 years with alopecia areata. Some clones in this sample may be carry-over from other donors' samples.

This clonotype was recorded at least ten times. DNA for the CDR3: TGTGCCAGCAGTTACGGGGCTAATACGCAGTATTTT. This encodes CASSYGANTQYF. The chain combines TRBV6-6 with TRBJ2-3, with D tentatively TRBD1 (5 bases). CDR3 length: 12 residues. Trimming cost V 2 bases and J 7 bases, with 7 bases left between them. Germline lookup yields CDR1 MNHNY and CDR2 SVGAGI (reference sequence).

This clonotype was counted many times. The chain has TRBV7-3 and TRBJ1-1, with a possible D match to TRBD1 (5 bases). The germline V and J ends were trimmed by 4 bases and 10 bases, with 16 bases remaining between them. The CDR3 runs to 13 residues. CDR1 is SGHTA, CDR2 FQGTGA, per germline. The CDR3, as DNA: TGTGCCAGCAGCTCGCATCAGGGAGACCGAGCTTTCTTT. As protein: CASSSHQGDRAFF.

This clonotype has just a few counts. This chain joins TRBV14 and TRBJ1-2; D not resolved. Germline CDR1 and CDR2: SGHDN and FVKESK. Trimming stripped 5 bases from V and 1 base from J, with 11 bases between. This CDR3 contains 14 residues. The CDR3 sequence is CASSFGVGNYGYTF. In nucleotides, the CDR3 is TGTGCCAGCAGCTTTGGGGTCGGTAACTATGGCTACACCTTC.

V and J are TRBV11-2 and TRBJ1-3; TRBD1 might be the D (5 bases). The CDR3 runs to 15 residues. V dropped 4 bases and J dropped 1 base, with 11 bases sitting between them. Germline V lookup: CDR1 SGHAT, CDR2 FQNNGV. CDR3 sequence: CASSSFTGSGNTIYF. DNA of the CDR3: TGTGCCAGCAGCTCCTTCACAGGATCTGGAAACACCATATATTTT. The full variable domain, completed using reference TRBV11-2 and TRBJ1-3, is EAGVAQSPRYKIIEKRQSVAFWCNPISGHATLYWYQQILGQGPKLLIQFQNNGVVDDSQLPKDRFSAERLKGVDSTLKIQPAKLEDSAVYLCASSSFTGSGNTIYFGEGSWLTVV.

In its sample, this clonotype was seen once. The V call is TRBV23-1, the J call TRBJ2-3; D uncertain. TRBV23-1 is noted as an ORF with a role that remains uncertain. The germline V and J ends were trimmed by 0 bases and 6 bases, with 13 bases remaining between them. CDR3 size: 15 residues. This CDR3 reads CASSQSWAAWDTQYF. As DNA, the CDR3 is TGCGCCAGCAGTCAATCTTGGGCGGCCTGGGATACGCAGTATTTT.

This clonotype was seen more than once but under ten times. This chain joins TRBV19 and TRBJ1-5, with D perhaps TRBD1 (5 bases). Germline V gene sequence: CDR1 LNHDA, CDR2 SQIVND (reference sequence). With 1 base removed from V and 0 bases from J, the gap between germline ends came to 10 bases. The CDR3 extends over 16 amino acids. CDR3 region: CASSIVQVNSNQPQHF. The CDR3 nucleotides are TGTGCCAGTAGTATAGTACAGGTTAATAGCAATCAGCCCCAGCATTTT.

Only a few counts were recorded for this clonotype. The chain combines TRBV6-5 with TRBJ2-5; D is unresolved. The CDR3 totals 15 residues. In germline, CDR1 is MNHEY, CDR2 SVGAGI. Between the trimmed V and J ends, which lost 0 bases and 2 bases, there was a span of 10 bases. The CDR3 is CASSYSFAIQETQYF. The CDR3 region has the DNA TGTGCCAGCAGTTACTCGTTCGCGATACAAGAGACCCAGTACTTC.

The chain couples TRBV6-1 to TRBJ2-1, with TRBD1 matching over 8 bases. V trimming: 4 bases; J trimming: 3 bases; junction bases outside the gene matches: 5. The germline CDR1 and CDR2 sequences are MNHNS and SASEGT. The CDR3 contains 15 residues. This chain's CDR3 is CASSVQGAYYNEQFF. The CDR3 DNA reads as TGTGCCAGCAGTGTGCAGGGGGCATACTACAATGAGCAGTTCTTC.

This chain links TRBV30 with TRBJ2-7; TRBD1 aligns across 10 bases. The V segment lost 5 bases and the J segment 5 bases; nucleotides outside the gene matches: 9. The CDR3 has 14 residues. Germline assignment: CDR1 GTSNPN and CDR2 SVGIG (reference sequence). CDR3: CAWGGDRGFDEQYF. In DNA form, the CDR3 reads TGTGCCTGGGGTGGGGACAGGGGTTTCGACGAGCAGTACTTC.

This clonotype was seen at least ten times. The rearrangement uses TRBV27 and TRBJ2-7; D is unclear. This CDR3 is built from 11 residues. Per germline, CDR1 MNHEY and CDR2 SMNVEV (reference sequence). Trimming left V 3 bases short and J 2 bases short, with 2 bases between. CDR3: CASSLPYEQYF. Written as DNA, the CDR3 is TGTGCCAGCAGTTTGCCCTACGAGCAGTACTTC.

This sequence joins TRBV5-1 and TRBJ1-2; perhaps TRBD1 as D (5 bases). Germline CDR1 is SGHRS and CDR2 is YFSETQ. This CDR3 comprises 15 residues. V was cut by 4 bases and J by 4 bases, with 17 bases left in between. The CDR3 DNA follows: TGCGCCAGCAGCCCCCGATACACAGGCTCCTATGGCTACACCTTC. This encodes CASSPRYTGSYGYTF.

V is TRBV20-1 and J is TRBJ2-7; D gene ambiguous. The CDR3 runs to 11 residues. V shed 0 bases and J shed 6 bases, with 6 bases lying between them. Germline V gene data show CDR1 as DFQATT and CDR2 as SNEGSKA (reference sequence). CDR3 protein: CSARDYSEQYF. The CDR3 nucleotides are TGCAGTGCTAGAGATTACAGCGAGCAGTACTTC.

This clonotype was detected only a few times. This chain connects TRBV30 to TRBJ1-2; tentatively, D is TRBD1 (5 bases). The CDR3 length is 11 residues. Germline lookup yields CDR1 GTSNPN and CDR2 SVGIG (reference sequence). The ends were cut back, 8 bases at V and 8 bases at J, with 15 bases in the middle. The CDR3 nucleotides are TGTGCCACCCCCAGGGATGGCGGCTACACCTTC. As protein: CATPRDGGYTF.

This clonotype turned up a few times. The rearrangement joins TRBV4-2 to TRBJ2-1; no reliable D call. Germline V gene sequence: CDR1 LGHNA, CDR2 YNFKEQ. The V end was cut by 4 bases, the J end by 7 bases, with 8 bases between. The length of the CDR3 is 12 residues. CDR3 residues: CASSRNDNEQFF. The CDR3 DNA reads as TGTGCCAGCAGCCGTAATGATAATGAGCAGTTCTTC.

V gene TRBV12-3 or TRBV12-4 combines with J gene TRBJ2-7; TRBD2 aligns across 7 bases. The junction had 14 bases not matched to a gene; V was cut back by 4 bases and J by 5 bases. The CDR3 length is 16 residues. CDR3 nucleotide sequence: TGTGCCAGCAGTTCAACCTTTGCCGTCGGGGGGAACGAGCAGTACTTC. It is translated as CASSSTFAVGGNEQYF.

V gene TRBV20-1 combines with J gene TRBJ2-2; possibly TRBD1 for D (6 bases). The V gene lost 4 bases and the J gene lost 5 bases, with 17 bases spanning the gap. CDR3 size: 15 residues. Germline assignment: CDR1 DFQATT and CDR2 SNEGSKA (reference sequence). CDR3 residues: CSAMPSRTATGELFF. CDR3 sequence (DNA): TGCAGTGCTATGCCCTCTCGGACAGCAACCGGGGAGCTGTTTTTT.

In this sample, this clonotype turned up many times. V is TRBV27 and J is TRBJ1-5; D not certain. The V end was cut by 4 bases, the J end by 1 base, with 5 bases between. Looked up from germline, CDR1 is MNHEY and CDR2 is SMNVEV (reference sequence). The length of the CDR3 is 13 residues. CDR3 residues: CASSWNSNQPQHF. CDR3 DNA: TGTGCCAGCAGTTGGAACAGCAATCAGCCCCAGCATTTT.

The chain is built from TRBV29-1 and TRBJ1-1; no reliable D call. The V gene lost 0 bases and the J gene lost 8 bases, with 13 bases spanning the gap. This CDR3 comprises 13 residues. Germline lookup yields CDR1 SQVTM and CDR2 ANQGSEA. The CDR3 sequence is CSVEDPRIGEAFF. For the CDR3, the DNA is TGCAGCGTTGAAGACCCCCGAATCGGCGAAGCTTTCTTT. Full variable domain (outside the CDR3, taken from reference TRBV29-1 and TRBJ1-1): SAVISQKPSRDICQRGTSLTIQCQVDSQVTMMFWYRQQPGQSLTLIATANQGSEATYESGFVIDKFPISRPNLTFSTLTVSNMSPEDSSIYLCSVEDPRIGEAFFGQGTRLTVV.

The chain has TRBV9 and TRBJ2-5; 7 nucleotides match TRBD2. CDR1 is SGDLS and CDR2 is YYNGEE in the germline V gene. The CDR3 length is 16 residues. V lost 4 bases, J lost 5 bases, and 14 bases stayed unmatched. CDR3 sequence reads: CASSPPTSWEGETQYF. The CDR3 DNA reads as TGTGCCAGCAGCCCCCCGACTAGCTGGGAGGGTGAGACCCAGTACTTC.

This clonotype was counted between two and nine times. The rearrangement uses TRBV11-2 and TRBJ1-3; D unclear. The CDR3 runs to 16 residues. V gave up 1 base and J gave up 2 bases, with 12 bases separating them. Germline CDR1 is SGHAT and CDR2 is FQNNGV. The CDR3 sequence: CASSLVFVTTGNTIYF. CDR3 nucleotide sequence: TGTGCCAGCAGCTTAGTGTTTGTTACTACTGGAAACACCATATATTTT. Combining the CDR3 with reference TRBV11-2 and TRBJ1-3 gives the whole variable domain EAGVAQSPRYKIIEKRQSVAFWCNPISGHATLYWYQQILGQGPKLLIQFQNNGVVDDSQLPKDRFSAERLKGVDSTLKIQPAKLEDSAVYLCASSLVFVTTGNTIYFGEGSWLTVV.

The rearrangement uses TRBV7-2 and TRBJ2-7, with D tentatively TRBD1 (6 bases). With 4 bases removed from V and 3 bases from J, the gap between germline ends came to 10 bases. The length of the CDR3 is 13 residues. Germline V gene lookup returns CDR1 SGHTA and CDR2 FQGNSA. CDR3 region: CASSYGQIYEQYF. CDR3 coding DNA: TGTGCCAGCAGCTATGGACAGATCTACGAGCAGTACTTC.

This clonotype has just a few counts. V usage is TRBV11-2 and J usage is TRBJ2-5, with TRBD2 identical over 14 bases. This CDR3 has 16 amino acids. Germline lookup yields CDR1 SGHAT and CDR2 FQNNGV. The V segment lost 3 bases and the J segment 4 bases; nucleotides outside the gene matches: 4. CDR3 nucleotide sequence: TGTGCCAGCAGCTTCCTCGGACTAGCGGGGGGAGAGACCCAGTACTTC. It translates to CASSFLGLAGGETQYF.

This clonotype has just a few counts. The rearrangement uses TRBV7-9 and TRBJ2-7; 8 bases fit TRBD1. J was trimmed by 7 bases and V by 5 bases; bases with no gene match: 10. This CDR3 region has 14 residues. Germline CDR1 reads SEHNR; CDR2 reads FQNEAQ (reference sequence). CDR3 nucleotides: TGTGCCAGCAGCCAGGGACAGGTTTCGGTTGAGCAGTACTTC. Its protein product is CASSQGQVSVEQYF. Full variable domain (rest looked up from reference TRBV7-9 and TRBJ2-7): DTGVSQNPRHKITKRGQNVTFRCDPISEHNRLYWYRQTLGQGPEFLTYFQNEAQLEKSRLLSDRFSAERPKGSFSTLEIQRTEQGDSAMYLCASSQGQVSVEQYFGPGTRLTVT.

This clonotype was seen only a few times. The chain employs TRBV9 and TRBJ2-1, with 9 bases that match TRBD2. CDR3 length: 14 residues. After removal of 4 bases from V and 5 bases from J, the junction contained 4 bases not matched to a gene. Germline V gives CDR1 SGDLS, CDR2 YYNGEE. Here the CDR3 reads CASSLGLANNEQFF. The CDR3 DNA reads TGTGCCAGCAGCTTGGGACTAGCCAACAATGAGCAGTTCTTC.

This clonotype was picked up many times. The CDR3 nucleotides read TGCGCCAGCAGTGAGAGATTAGCGGCACTCACAGATACGCAGTATTTT. This encodes CASSERLAALTDTQYF. The rearrangement links TRBV10-2 to TRBJ2-3; D may be TRBD2 (6 bases). The CDR3 is 16 residues long. Germline V CDR1 and CDR2: WSHSY, SAAADI. V lost 2 bases, J lost 2 bases, and 14 bases lay in between.

V and J are TRBV12-3 or TRBV12-4 and TRBJ2-2; D tentatively reads TRBD1 or TRBD2 (5 bases each). The length of the CDR3 is 15 residues. The V end was cut by 3 bases, the J end by 7 bases, with 15 bases between. CDR3 in DNA: TGTGCCAGCAGTTTGGGGCTAGCAGTCGTCGGGGAGCTGTTTTTT. Translated: CASSLGLAVVGELFF.

This clonotype was counted many times. This sequence joins TRBV2 and TRBJ2-7; D remains ambiguous. Germline loops: CDR1 SNHLY, CDR2 FYNNEI. The V gene lost 4 bases and the J gene lost 4 bases, with 8 bases spanning the gap. The CDR3 contains 12 residues. The CDR3: CASSVGRYEQYF. In DNA form, the CDR3 reads TGTGCCAGCAGTGTCGGTCGTTACGAGCAGTACTTC.

The CDR3 spells CAIPLTSQNGAFF. The CDR3 nucleotides read TGTGCCATTCCCCTAACGTCCCAAAATGGGGCTTTCTTT. This sequence joins TRBV2 and TRBJ1-1; D ambiguous. CDR3 length: 13 amino acids. CDR1 is SNHLY, CDR2 FYNNEI, per germline. V gave up 10 bases and J gave up 11 bases, with 23 bases separating them.